This T cell receptor (beta chain) is drawn from a study of T cells in Graves' hyperthyroidism and ophthalmopathy. Authors of the study amplified TCR beta CDR3 regions from RNA transcripts. The HTBI primer set served for first-round RT-PCR of the TCR CDR3. TCRdb used MiXCR to reprocess the multiplex PCR reads, holding one entry per CDR3 protein. Of about 640,000 distinct CDR3 sequences listed, about 20% are singletons. Fresh peripheral blood, about 9.6 ml, yielded the PBMCs. In germline, CDR1 is MNHEY, CDR2 SVGEGT. This CDR3 comprises 17 residues. Trimming left V 5 bases short and J 3 bases short, with 22 bases between.

This clonotype was obtained from a man under 40 with Graves' ophthalmopathy. This sequence joins TRBV6-2 or TRBV6-3 and TRBJ1-2; D perhaps matches TRBD1 (5 bases). The sample consisted of blood. The CDR3 region is CASSHSGKGLRYYGYTF. The CDR3 bases are TGTGCCAGCAGTCATTCAGGGAAGGGCCTCCGCTACTATGGCTACACCTTC.